This entry lists 31 T cell receptor beta chains sequenced from one sample in a study of cytomegalovirus exposure and HLA in healthy donors. Only in-frame clones appear in the TCRdb table, and some are missing; sequencing was by immunoSEQ multiplex PCR. The profile covers about 60,000 clones, with 90% to 96% appearing a single time and approximately 1% taken by the ten largest. Sequences were obtained from PBMCs. The receptors shown here come from a young woman in good health and CMV-seronegative.

The chain carries TRBV18 and TRBJ2-1, with a weak D call TRBD2 (5 bases). Trimming stripped 3 bases from V and 8 bases from J, with 11 bases between. Germline V gives CDR1 KGHSH, CDR2 LQKENI. The CDR3 sequence is 13 residues long. The CDR3 DNA reads as TGTGCCAGCTCACCCTACTTGGAGGATGAGCAGTTCTTC. Translating it yields CASSPYLEDEQFF.

In its sample, this clone was seen once. The gene calls are TRBV28 and TRBJ1-2; possibly TRBD1 for D (6 bases). Per germline, CDR1 MDHEN and CDR2 SYDVKM. CDR3 length: 13 residues. The CDR3 region has the DNA TGTGCAATCAACCCGGCAGGGGCCGATGGCTACACCTTC. Its protein product is CAINPAGADGYTF.

J is TRBJ2-7 and V is TRBV4-3; 9 positions agree with TRBD2. Germline V gives CDR1 LGHNA, CDR2 YSLEER. The CDR3 has 16 amino acids. After removal of 0 bases from V and 5 bases from J, the junction contained 8 bases not matched to a gene. The CDR3 region is CASSQDWSGLADEQYF. The DNA of the CDR3 is TGCGCCAGCAGCCAAGATTGGTCGGGACTAGCCGACGAGCAGTACTTC.

The V gene is TRBV28, the J gene TRBJ1-2, with 7 positions matching TRBD1. Germline V gene data show CDR1 as MDHEN and CDR2 as SYDVKM. The CDR3 consists of 18 residues. Trimming at V came to 4 bases and at J to 2 bases, leaving 16 bases not matched to a gene. Here the CDR3 reads CASSSAKRGQQQNYGYTF. The CDR3 region has the DNA TGTGCCAGCAGTTCTGCGAAACGGGGACAGCAACAGAACTATGGCTACACCTTC.

V gene TRBV5-1 combines with J gene TRBJ2-7, with TRBD2 matching over 8 bases. Germline V gene data show CDR1 as SGHRS and CDR2 as YFSETQ. The CDR3 loop spans 17 amino acids. Trimming removed 0 bases from V and 5 bases from J; junction bases left unmatched: 13. The CDR3 loop is CASSLAGTMSGRNEQYF. CDR3 DNA: TGCGCCAGCAGCTTGGCCGGGACAATGAGCGGGAGAAACGAGCAGTACTTC.

This chain uses TRBV4-1 with TRBJ2-7; 7 bases fit TRBD1. The CDR3 runs 15 residues. Germline V lookup: CDR1 MGHRA, CDR2 YSYEKL. With V trimmed by 3 bases and J by 3 bases, 8 bases remained unmatched. CDR3 sequence reads: CASSHPTGNFYEQYF. DNA of the CDR3: TGCGCCAGCAGCCACCCGACAGGGAACTTCTACGAGCAGTACTTC.

The V call is TRBV5-4, the J call TRBJ1-2; TRBD1 might be the D (5 bases). The ends were cut back, 3 bases at V and 4 bases at J, with 13 bases in the middle. This CDR3 region has 14 residues. CDR1 is SGHNT and CDR2 is YYREEE in the germline V gene (reference sequence). In nucleotides, the CDR3 is TGTGCCAGCAGCTCCCCGGGGGTGGGCTATGGCTACACCTTC. Amino acids: CASSSPGVGYGYTF.

The V call is TRBV28, the J call TRBJ1-5, with unresolved D. This CDR3 contains 13 residues. V was pared by 6 bases and J by 4 bases, with 10 bases between. Germline loops: CDR1 MDHEN, CDR2 SYDVKM. The CDR3 coding sequence is TGTGCCAGCAGGGCACAGATTAATCAGCCCCAGCATTTT. It codes for CASRAQINQPQHF.

This chain connects TRBV18 to TRBJ2-1, with D perhaps TRBD1 (6 bases). This CDR3 is 14 amino acids long. Germline V gene data show CDR1 as KGHSH and CDR2 as LQKENI. V was pared by 3 bases and J by 9 bases, with 15 bases between. The CDR3 coding sequence is TGTGCCAGCTCACCGTCCGCAGGGGCCGGTGAGCAGTTCTTC. Its translation: CASSPSAGAGEQFF.

This chain joins TRBV18 and TRBJ1-1; no clear D. The CDR3 has 13 amino acids. Germline V gene lookup returns CDR1 KGHSH and CDR2 LQKENI. Between the trimmed V and J ends, which lost 0 bases and 0 bases, there was a span of 2 bases. The CDR3 region is CASSPPVNTEAFF. CDR3 sequence (DNA): TGTGCCAGCTCACCACCCGTGAACACTGAAGCTTTCTTT.

This chain uses TRBV12-5 with TRBJ2-3, with 10 bases lining up with TRBD2. The CDR3 runs 16 residues. The ends lost 2 bases at V and 6 bases at J; junction bases unmatched: 8. CDR1 LGHNT and CDR2 FRNRAP come from the germline V gene. The CDR3 sequence: CASGLFSGGPLDTQYF. As DNA, the CDR3 is TGTGCTAGTGGTTTGTTTAGCGGGGGGCCGTTGGATACGCAGTATTTT.

The chain joins TRBV10-2 to TRBJ2-7; 8 bases map to TRBD2. The CDR3 length is 14 residues. CDR1 and CDR2 from the germline V gene are WSHSY and SAAADI. V lost 6 bases, J lost 6 bases, and 10 bases stayed unmatched. The CDR3 here is CASSGTRSFPEQYF. In nucleotides, the CDR3 is TGCGCCAGCAGCGGGACTAGATCCTTCCCCGAGCAGTACTTC.

V usage is TRBV7-3 and J usage is TRBJ2-5; 9 bases line up with TRBD2. V gave up 4 bases and J gave up 5 bases; unmatched junction bases: 2. CDR3 length: 13 residues. The V gene's germline CDR1 is SGHTA and CDR2 FQGTGA. The CDR3 nucleotides are TGTGCCAGCAGCTCCAGCGGGGGGGAGACCCAGTACTTC. This gives the protein CASSSSGGETQYF.

The J gene is TRBJ2-1, the V gene TRBV7-9; D is ambiguous. This CDR3 is 11 amino acids long. The V end was cut by 1 base, the J end by 11 bases, with 6 bases between. Germline loops: CDR1 SEHNR, CDR2 FQNEAQ (reference sequence). The CDR3: CASSLVTQQFF. The CDR3 DNA sequence: TGTGCCAGCAGCTTAGTTACACAGCAGTTCTTC.

The V gene is TRBV15, the J gene TRBJ1-2; D unresolved. CDR3 length: 14 amino acids. Germline V gene data show CDR1 as LNHNV and CDR2 as YYDKDF (reference sequence). V shed 1 base and J shed 2 bases, with 8 bases lying between them. The CDR3 bases are TGTGCCACCAGCAGAGGGCCGGGGAACTATGGCTACACCTTC. Encoded protein: CATSRGPGNYGYTF.

The chain has TRBV28 and TRBJ2-1, with 11 bases lining up with TRBD1. This CDR3 contains 15 residues. V lost 6 bases and J lost 6; bases outside the gene matches: 7. In germline, CDR1 is MDHEN, CDR2 SYDVKM. CDR3 nucleotides: TGTGCCAGCAGCCGAGGGACAGGGGGTCCCAATGAGCAGTTCTTC. Its protein is CASSRGTGGPNEQFF.

The chain combines TRBV19 with TRBJ1-3; no definite D call. The germline gives CDR1 LNHDA, CDR2 SQIVND (reference sequence). The CDR3 runs to 16 residues. Deletions cut 5 bases from V and 0 bases from J, with 14 bases between. CDR3 coding DNA: TGTGCCAGTAGTCCTCAAACAGCACTCTCTGGAAACACCATATATTTT. It specifies CASSPQTALSGNTIYF.

J is TRBJ1-2 and V is TRBV28; weak D call: TRBD1 (6 bases). Trimming stripped 2 bases from V and 9 bases from J, with 19 bases between. This CDR3 comprises 15 residues. Germline CDR1 and CDR2: MDHEN and SYDVKM. CDR3 nucleotides: TGTGCCAGCAGTTTAGGGAGAGCGACAGGAACTAGCTACACCTTC. The encoded protein is CASSLGRATGTSYTF.

The rearrangement joins TRBV30 to TRBJ2-1, with a possible D match to TRBD2 (6 bases). CDR3 length: 17 amino acids. Trimming removed 3 bases from V and 9 bases from J, with 27 bases in between. Per germline, CDR1 GTSNPN and CDR2 SVGIG (reference sequence). CDR3 nucleotide sequence: TGTGCCTGGAGAGTGCCCTTGGCAGGGAGGTATCGTGGTGAGCAGTTCTTC. The encoded protein is CAWRVPLAGRYRGEQFF.

This sequence joins TRBV19 and TRBJ2-1, with 8 bases fitting TRBD2. V gave up 6 bases and J gave up 9 bases; unmatched junction bases: 13. Germline CDR1 and CDR2: LNHDA and SQIVND (reference sequence). There are 15 residues in the CDR3. The CDR3 region has the DNA TGTGCCAGTAGCCGACGGGGGGGAGATCAGGGTGAGCAGTTCTTC. Translation gives CASSRRGGDQGEQFF.

The chain carries TRBV19 and TRBJ2-2, with TRBD2 matching 7 bases. CDR1 LNHDA and CDR2 SQIVND come from the germline V gene (reference sequence). There are 15 residues in the CDR3. V shed 3 bases, J shed 0 bases, and the junction held 1 base outside the gene matches. The CDR3 loop reads CASSIGGSNTGELFF. The CDR3 DNA reads as TGTGCCAGTAGTATCGGGGGGTCGAACACCGGGGAGCTGTTTTTT. The full variable domain, in which reference TRBV19 and TRBJ2-2 provide the parts outside the CDR3, is DGGITQSPKYLFRKEGQNVTLSCEQNLNHDAMYWYRQDPGQGLRLIYYSQIVNDFQKGDIAEGYSVSREKKESFPLTVTSAQKNPTAFYLCASSIGGSNTGELFFGEGSRLTVL.

The V call is TRBV7-9, the J call TRBJ1-5, with D unresolved. V was pared by 5 bases and J by 9 bases, with 11 bases between. Germline lookup yields CDR1 SEHNR and CDR2 FQNEAQ (reference sequence). The CDR3 length is 12 residues. CDR3 coding DNA: TGTGCCAGCAGCGACGGACGGGGGCCCCAGCATTTT. It yields the protein CASSDGRGPQHF.

J is TRBJ2-1 and V is TRBV2; TRBD2 agrees at 11 bases. The CDR3 spans 20 residues. Losses at the gene ends were 7 bases for V and 0 bases for J; bases not matched to a gene: 17. Germline values: CDR1 SNHLY, CDR2 FYNNEI. CDR3 sequence reads: CASNFPTSGGPNSSYNEQFF. The DNA of the CDR3 is TGTGCCAGCAATTTCCCTACTAGCGGGGGCCCCAATAGCTCCTACAATGAGCAGTTCTTC.

The chain combines TRBV30 with TRBJ1-2; D might be TRBD1 (6 bases). Germline V gene sequence: CDR1 GTSNPN, CDR2 SVGIG (reference sequence). This CDR3 is built from 12 residues. V was clipped by 3 bases and J by 8 bases, with 13 bases between them. The chain's CDR3 is CAWRGAGMGYTF. The CDR3 DNA reads as TGTGCCTGGAGGGGGGCAGGGATGGGCTACACCTTC.

The chain links TRBV6-5 to TRBJ1-1; the D is unclear. Trimming left V 3 bases short and J 1 base short, with 6 bases between. The germline V gene encodes CDR1 MNHEY and CDR2 SVGAGI. The CDR3 spans 13 residues. The CDR3 nucleotides are TGTGCCAGCAGTTATTCCAAGAACACTGAAGCTTTCTTT. This translates into CASSYSKNTEAFF.

The V and J genes are TRBV28 and TRBJ1-1; D is undetermined. CDR1 is MDHEN and CDR2 is SYDVKM in the germline V gene. Between the trimmed V and J ends, which lost 6 bases and 5 bases, there was a span of 19 bases. The CDR3 consists of 15 residues. CDR3 bases: TGTGCCAGCAGACCACCCCTGGGTGGGAGGACTGAAGCTTTCTTT. Its translation: CASRPPLGGRTEAFF.

The gene calls are TRBV4-3 and TRBJ2-5; 7 positions agree with TRBD2. Unmatched junction bases numbered 4, after V lost 1 base and J lost 2 bases. The germline V gene encodes CDR1 LGHNA and CDR2 YSLEER. The CDR3 loop spans 15 amino acids. CDR3 nucleotide sequence: TGCGCCAGCAGCCAAGGGGGGGGTTGGCAAGAGACCCAGTACTTC. Amino acid sequence: CASSQGGGWQETQYF.

J is TRBJ1-2 and V is TRBV19; D gene ambiguous. The CDR3 consists of 12 residues. The V end was cut by 10 bases, the J end by 2 bases, with 11 bases between. From germline, CDR1 is LNHDA and CDR2 SQIVND (reference sequence). The CDR3 spells CATEAYNYGYTF. The CDR3 bases are TGTGCCACCGAGGCCTACAACTATGGCTACACCTTC.

The chain combines TRBV19 with TRBJ2-1; TRBD2 agrees at 7 bases. Losses at the gene ends were 3 bases for V and 8 bases for J; bases not matched to a gene: 7. The CDR3 length is 14 residues. The germline V gene encodes CDR1 LNHDA and CDR2 SQIVND (reference sequence). CDR3 DNA: TGTGCCAGTAGTATCGCGGGAGCCGGGTATGAGCAGTTCTTC. Protein sequence: CASSIAGAGYEQFF.

The chain employs TRBV4-3 and TRBJ2-1; 11 bases are shared with TRBD1. V lost 1 base and J lost 8; bases outside the gene matches: 10. The CDR3 extends over 17 amino acids. Germline V gene sequence: CDR1 LGHNA, CDR2 YSLEER. CDR3 sequence: CASSQATPGQGGDEQFF. The CDR3 DNA follows: TGCGCCAGCAGCCAAGCCACACCGGGACAGGGGGGCGATGAGCAGTTCTTC.

The chain combines TRBV11-3 with TRBJ2-1; D is ambiguous. The CDR3 extends over 14 amino acids. The V and J ends lost 5 bases and 12 bases respectively, with 20 bases between them. Germline values: CDR1 SGHNT, CDR2 YENEEA. The CDR3 DNA follows: TGTGCCAGCAGCCCCCCGACTCCCCCCATTGTGCAGTTCTTC. As protein: CASSPPTPPIVQFF.